This T cell receptor beta chain was observed in a study of T cell repertoires in cytomegalovirus infection. Notes on the study in general: Within the response measured ex vivo, HLA-C-restricted CMV-specific TCR beta clonotypes were dominant.

CDR1 and CDR2 from the germline V gene are DFQATT and SNEGSKA (reference sequence). The CDR3 covers 12 residues. V shed 8 bases, J shed 4 bases, and the junction held 5 bases outside the gene matches. TCRdb re-derived calls from the reads in MiXCR, one entry per CDR3 protein. The data contain 300,000 or so distinct CDR3 sequences, around 10% of them singletons. About this clonotype itself: Its antigen is unidentified.

The TCR comes from a human donor in good health (CMV status not recorded). Some clones in this sample may be carry-over from other donors' samples. The sequencing sample was made of PBMCs. V and J are TRBV20-1 and TRBJ1-5; 7 bases align to TRBD1. The CDR3 DNA is TGCAGTCCTCGACAGGGAAATCAGCCCCAGCATTTT. Amino acid sequence: CSPRQGNQPQHF.